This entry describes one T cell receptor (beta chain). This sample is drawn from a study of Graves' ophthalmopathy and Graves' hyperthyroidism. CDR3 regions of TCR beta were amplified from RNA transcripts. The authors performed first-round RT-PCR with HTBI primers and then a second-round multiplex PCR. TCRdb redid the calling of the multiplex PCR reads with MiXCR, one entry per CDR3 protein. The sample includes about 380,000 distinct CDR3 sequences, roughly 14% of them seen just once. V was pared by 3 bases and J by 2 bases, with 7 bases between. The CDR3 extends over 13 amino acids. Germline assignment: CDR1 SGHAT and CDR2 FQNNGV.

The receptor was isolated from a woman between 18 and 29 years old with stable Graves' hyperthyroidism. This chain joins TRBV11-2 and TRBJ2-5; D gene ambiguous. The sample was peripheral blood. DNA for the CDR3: TGTGCCAGCAGCTTTATTGAGCAAGAGACCCAGTACTTC. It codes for CASSFIEQETQYF.